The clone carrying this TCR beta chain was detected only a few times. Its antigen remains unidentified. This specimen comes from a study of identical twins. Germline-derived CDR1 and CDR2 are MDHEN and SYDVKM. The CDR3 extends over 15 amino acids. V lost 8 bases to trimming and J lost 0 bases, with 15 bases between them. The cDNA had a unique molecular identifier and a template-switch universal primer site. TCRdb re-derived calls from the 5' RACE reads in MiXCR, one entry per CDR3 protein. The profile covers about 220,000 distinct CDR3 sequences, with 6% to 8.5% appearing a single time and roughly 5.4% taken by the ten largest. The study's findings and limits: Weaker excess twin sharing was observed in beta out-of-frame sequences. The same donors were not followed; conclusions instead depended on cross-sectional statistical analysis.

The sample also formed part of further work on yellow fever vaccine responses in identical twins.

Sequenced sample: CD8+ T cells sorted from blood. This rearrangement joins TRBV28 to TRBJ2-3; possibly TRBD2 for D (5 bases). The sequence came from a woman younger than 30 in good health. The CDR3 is CASCRTTGSTDTQYF. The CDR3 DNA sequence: TGTGCCAGCTGCCGGACGACGGGAAGCACAGATACGCAGTATTTT. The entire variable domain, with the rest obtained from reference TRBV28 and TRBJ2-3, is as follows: DVKVTQSSRYLVKRTGEKVFLECVQDMDHENMFWYRQDPGLGLRLIYFSYDVKMKEKGDIPEGYSVSREKKERFSLILESASTNQTSMYLCASCRTTGSTDTQYFGPGTRLTVL.